The 2 T cell receptor beta chains below come from one sample, sequenced in a study of blood T cell repertoires in COVID-19. TCRdb's copy holds only in-frame clones and misses some; the assay was immunoSEQ multiplex PCR. The sample lists some 250,000 clones; around nine tenths were seen once. The sequenced material came from peripheral blood. The receptor set was obtained from a man aged 25-45 years with active or convalescent COVID-19.

The V gene is TRBV6-5, the J gene TRBJ1-4; D is possibly TRBD1 (6 bases). The germline V and J ends were trimmed by 6 bases and 3 bases, with 11 bases remaining between them. The CDR3 consists of 14 residues. Germline V gene data show CDR1 as MNHEY and CDR2 as SVGAGI. The CDR3 coding sequence is TGTGCCAGCAGCCACAGGGCCCCTAATGAAAAACTGTTTTTT. Translated: CASSHRAPNEKLFF.

This chain uses TRBV5-6 with TRBJ1-2; 8 positions match TRBD1. This CDR3 is 14 amino acids long. With V trimmed by 0 bases and J by 7 bases, 5 bases remained unmatched. Germline CDR1 SGHDT, CDR2 YYEEEE. CDR3: CASSLASGTGGYTF. Written as DNA, the CDR3 is TGTGCCAGCAGCTTGGCCTCCGGGACAGGTGGCTACACCTTC.